The clone carrying this T cell receptor (beta chain) occurred a few times. No antigen is known for it. CD8+ and CD4+ T cells from blood underwent TCR beta sequencing. The patients who served as multiple sclerosis controls were treatment-naive and had stable or active relapsing-remitting disease that fulfilled the revised McDonald criteria. TEMRA cells were enriched by FACS, and CD4+ and CD8+ T cells were negatively isolated. Roughly 0.45 to 1 ug RNA was reverse transcribed with random hexamers. TCRdb reanalysed the immunoSEQ multiplex PCR reads using MiXCR and keeps one entry per CDR3 protein. The profile covers around 300,000 distinct CDR3 sequences, with 92% appearing a single time and 0.065% taken by the ten largest. This sample is drawn from a study of CD8 T cells in Susac syndrome. V lost 4 bases, J lost 1 base, and 12 bases lay in between. The CDR3 is made up of 15 amino acids. CDR1 and CDR2 (germline): MDHEN, SYDVKM.

Study-wide results and caveats: As the study acknowledged, the number of individuals who were part of its TCR sequencing and HLA analysis was relatively small.

The sample consisted of CD4+ T cells from PBMCs. This TCR was recovered from a human donor with multiple sclerosis. The genes are TRBV28 and TRBJ2-3; D gene unclear. As DNA, the CDR3 is TGTGCCAGCAGTTGGGCGGCTGGGGGCACAGATACGCAGTATTTT. Protein: CASSWAAGGTDTQYF.